The clone carrying this T cell receptor beta chain came up many times. This sample's time point: persistent/refractory GD, antithyroid drugs over 5 years with positive TRAb. The TCR library was made from RNA extracted from PBMCs. This record comes from a study of regulatory T cells in long-lasting Graves disease. Sequencing libraries for TCR beta were prepared with iRepertoire HTBI primers and Arm-PCR of CDR3 regions. In TCRdb, the multiplex PCR reads were re-called with MiXCR into one record per CDR3 protein. The profile shows about 290,000 distinct CDR3 sequences, roughly a fifth of them singletons. The V gene's germline CDR1 is MNHEY and CDR2 SMNVEV (reference sequence). The V end lost 3 bases, the J end lost 8 bases, and 13 bases lay between the germline ends. The CDR3 length is 13 residues.

The TCR comes from a female donor with Graves disease. This chain uses TRBV27 with TRBJ1-2; a possible D gene is TRBD1 (5 bases). This sample comprised peripheral blood mononuclear cells (PBMCs), obtained when the disease was refractory, from a patient treated with antithyroid drugs. CDR3 loop: CASSFWGGDGYTF. The CDR3 bases are TGTGCCAGCAGTTTTTGGGGCGGCGACGGCTACACCTTC.